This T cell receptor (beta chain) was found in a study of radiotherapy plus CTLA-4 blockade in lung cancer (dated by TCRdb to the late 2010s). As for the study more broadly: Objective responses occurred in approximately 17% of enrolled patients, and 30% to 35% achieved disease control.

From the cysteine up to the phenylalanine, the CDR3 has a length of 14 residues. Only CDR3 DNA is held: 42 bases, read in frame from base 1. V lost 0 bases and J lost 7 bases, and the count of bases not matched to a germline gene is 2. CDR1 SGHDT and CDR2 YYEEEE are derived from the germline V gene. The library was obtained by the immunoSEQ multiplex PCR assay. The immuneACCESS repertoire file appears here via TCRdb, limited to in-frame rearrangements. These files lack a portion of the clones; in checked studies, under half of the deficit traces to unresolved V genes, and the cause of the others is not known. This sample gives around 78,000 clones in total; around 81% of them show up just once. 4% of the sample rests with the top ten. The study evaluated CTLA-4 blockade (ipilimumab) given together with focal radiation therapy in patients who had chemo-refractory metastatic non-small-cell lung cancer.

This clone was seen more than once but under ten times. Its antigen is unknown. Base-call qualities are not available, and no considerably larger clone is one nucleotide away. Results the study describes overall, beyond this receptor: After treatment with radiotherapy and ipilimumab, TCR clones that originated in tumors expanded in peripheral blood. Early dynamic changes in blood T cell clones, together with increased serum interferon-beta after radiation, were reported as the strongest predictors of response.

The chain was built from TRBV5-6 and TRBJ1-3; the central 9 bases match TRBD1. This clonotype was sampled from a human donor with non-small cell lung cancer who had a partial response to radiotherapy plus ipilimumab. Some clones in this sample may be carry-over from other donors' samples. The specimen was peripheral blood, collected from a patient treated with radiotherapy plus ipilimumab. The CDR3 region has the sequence CASSLATGGNTIYF. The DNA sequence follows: TGTGCCAGCAGCTTGGCGACAGGGGGTAACACCATATATTTT. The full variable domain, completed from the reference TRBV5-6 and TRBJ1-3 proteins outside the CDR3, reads DAGVTQSPTHLIKTRGQQVTLRCSPKSGHDTVSWYQQALGQGPQFIFQYYEEEERQRGNFPDRFSGHQFPNYSSELNVNALLLGDSALYLCASSLATGGNTIYFGEGSWLTVV.